The clone carrying this T cell receptor (beta chain) has just a few counts. Its matching antigen is unknown. The data belong to a study of beta chain features in type 1 diabetes. The study's findings and limits: Across all four CD4+ subsets, people with type 1 diabetes showed modestly shorter TCRB CDR3s. Any PCR bias toward short templates would affect both groups alike.

Germline values: CDR1 SGHTA, CDR2 FQGTGA. The CDR3 has 14 residues. Trimming cost V 5 bases and J 6 bases; bases outside gene matches: 7. Expressed TCRB transcripts were sequenced after all isolated RNA was converted to cDNA. The average output of naive, central memory and regulatory T cell samples was about 3.57 million reads. Sequencing was performed with immunoSEQ multiplex PCR; in TCRdb, only in-frame clones are kept and a portion is missing. The sample lists around 360,000 clones, roughly 12% occurring once. The chain has TRBV7-3 and TRBJ2-1; 7 bases match TRBD1. The sequence came from a woman between 18 and 29 years old with type 1 diabetes. Sequencing was performed on naive CD4+ T cells from blood. CDR3 protein: CASSPGTARNEQFF. Written as DNA, the CDR3 is TGTGCCAGCAGCCCCGGGACAGCACGCAATGAGCAGTTCTTC.